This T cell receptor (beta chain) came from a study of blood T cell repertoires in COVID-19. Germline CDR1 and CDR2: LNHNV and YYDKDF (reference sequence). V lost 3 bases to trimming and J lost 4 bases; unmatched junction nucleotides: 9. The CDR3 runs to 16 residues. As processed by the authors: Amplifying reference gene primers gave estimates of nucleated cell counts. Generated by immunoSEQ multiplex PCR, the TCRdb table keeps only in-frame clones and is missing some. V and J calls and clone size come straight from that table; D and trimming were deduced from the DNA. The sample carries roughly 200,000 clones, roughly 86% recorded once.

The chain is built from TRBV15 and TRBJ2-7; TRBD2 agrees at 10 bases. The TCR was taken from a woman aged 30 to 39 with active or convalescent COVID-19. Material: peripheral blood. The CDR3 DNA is TGTGCCACCAGCAGGAGAACAGCGGGGGGGCAGTACGAGCAGTACTTC. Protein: CATSRRTAGGQYEQYF.